This TCR beta chain came from a study of early stage breast cancer tumors. Background on the study: About 80% of the 16 invasive tumors were ER+, PR+ and HER2-. Average read coverage per sample was approximately 9.4-fold. Study results and caveats: Compared with adjacent normal breast, tumors showed about 2.4-fold denser, more clonal T cells.

The V end was cut by 1 base, the J end by 5 bases, with 10 bases between. The CDR3 extends over 13 amino acids. Germline values: CDR1 SGHNT, CDR2 YYREEE (reference sequence). Blood replicates held 0.5 ug DNA, tumor or normal breast roughly 1.5 ug, two each. The protocol was immunoSEQ multiplex PCR, while the TCRdb copy is restricted to in-frame clones and leaves out a portion. The table shows roughly 21,000 clones, with approximately 80% occurring only once. This clone occurred a few times. As yet, its antigen is unknown. The chain carries TRBV5-4 and TRBJ2-7; D possibly matches TRBD1 or TRBD2 (5 bases each). The clonotype was recovered from a person in their 60s with breast cancer. The sample taken for sequencing was blood. The CDR3: CASSLRGPNEQYF. CDR3 sequence (DNA): TGTGCCAGCAGCTTGAGGGGACCTAACGAGCAGTACTTC.